This T cell receptor beta chain appears in the sequencing data of a study of blood T cells in healthy people across ages. A J-beta primer mix and a sample-barcoded 5' primer were used in a second PCR of roughly 6 to 12 cycles. A 12-random-nucleotide template-switch adaptor tagged each cDNA molecule. Using its own MiXCR run on the 5' RACE reads, TCRdb lists one record per CDR3 protein. The sample holds over 1,200,000 distinct CDR3 sequences, around 59% seen once. V lost 8 bases, J lost 5 bases, and 15 bases lay in between. CDR3 length: 12 residues. The germline CDR1 and CDR2 sequences are DFQATT and SNEGSKA (reference sequence).

The sequencing input was blood. The V call is TRBV20-1, the J call TRBJ2-5; weak D call: TRBD2 (5 bases). The TCR sequence derives from a man between 18 and 35 years old in good health. CDR3 region: CSTRAIGETQYF. DNA of the CDR3: TGCAGTACGAGGGCTATCGGGGAGACCCAGTACTTC.